The rows below give T cell receptor beta chains drawn from one sample of a study of T cell changes during pregnancy in multiple sclerosis. Profiling relied on immunoSEQ multiplex PCR, and the TCRdb table lists in-frame clones only, not all of them. The sample contains roughly 69,000 clones, roughly 90% of which appear only once. Sequences were derived from CD4+ T cells from peripheral blood mononuclear cells, sampled in the third trimester of pregnancy. All receptors derive from a female donor in good health, enrolled as a control in a pregnancy study. Each CDR3 is given without its conserved first and last residue. Each record gives: J gene, V gene, clone size, CDR3 protein. Expanded clones are given a class, and other clones once, few, many or no size at all.

j_gene: TRBJ1-6; v_gene: TRBV4-2; abundance: -; CDR3aa: ASSQDFTGGRNSPLH
j_gene: TRBJ1-2; v_gene: TRBV30; abundance: -; CDR3aa: AWGTGYGYT
j_gene: TRBJ1-2; v_gene: TRBV19; abundance: -; CDR3aa: ASRHDGQVAGGYT
j_gene: TRBJ1-2; v_gene: TRBV11-2; abundance: -; CDR3aa: ASSLGSPAGQGRNYGYT
j_gene: TRBJ1-6; v_gene: TRBV6-5; abundance: -; CDR3aa: ASSSGTGGSSPLH
j_gene: TRBJ2-7; v_gene: TRBV7-2; abundance: once; CDR3aa: ASSVDREPYEQY
j_gene: TRBJ1-5; v_gene: TRBV18; abundance: -; CDR3aa: ASSPGTGENQPQH
j_gene: TRBJ1-2; v_gene: TRBV4-3; abundance: -; CDR3aa: ASSQDLEGRANYGYT
j_gene: TRBJ1-5; v_gene: TRBV30; abundance: -; CDR3aa: AWSVQAGDQPQH
j_gene: TRBJ2-5; v_gene: TRBV7-9; abundance: -; CDR3aa: ASSLDRTGGGETQY
j_gene: TRBJ2-7; v_gene: TRBV19; abundance: -; CDR3aa: ASTQGGQGAYEQY
j_gene: TRBJ1-6; v_gene: TRBV9; abundance: -; CDR3aa: ASSVAEGSSPLH
j_gene: TRBJ1-1; v_gene: TRBV5-6; abundance: -; CDR3aa: ASRTGTGRLNTEAF
j_gene: TRBJ2-2; v_gene: TRBV10-3; abundance: -; CDR3aa: AIMREAVTGQFTGELF
j_gene: TRBJ2-3; v_gene: TRBV5-6; abundance: -; CDR3aa: ASSPGGGGSTDTQY
j_gene: TRBJ2-2; v_gene: TRBV19; abundance: -; CDR3aa: ASRGTGATGELF
j_gene: TRBJ1-1; v_gene: TRBV6-5; abundance: -; CDR3aa: ASSSTGGSAF
j_gene: TRBJ1-4; v_gene: TRBV4-3; abundance: -; CDR3aa: ASSQNLRGTGFEKLF
j_gene: TRBJ2-5; v_gene: TRBV19; abundance: -; CDR3aa: ASRNGETQY
j_gene: TRBJ2-7; v_gene: TRBV7-2; abundance: -; CDR3aa: ASGTGVHEQY
j_gene: TRBJ1-1; v_gene: TRBV18; abundance: -; CDR3aa: ASSPSSGNTEAF
j_gene: TRBJ1-2; v_gene: TRBV19; abundance: -; CDR3aa: ASSSPGQQGNYGYT
j_gene: TRBJ2-3; v_gene: TRBV7-2; abundance: -; CDR3aa: ASSRDFSTDTQY